This T cell receptor beta chain comes out of a study of CD8+ T cells in alopecia areata. Trimming shortened V by 2 bases and J by 3 bases, and 7 bases separated the two germline ends. This CDR3 region has 13 residues. Germline CDR1 and CDR2: LGHNA and YNFKEQ. As to treatment: oral pan-JAK inhibitor, 5-10 mg twice daily. Following extraction, RNA underwent reverse transcription to cDNA, which served as the sequencing template. Some clones are missing from TCRdb's copy, which holds only in-frame ones; the method was immunoSEQ multiplex PCR. This sample has around 190,000 clones, with roughly three fifths found just once.

The sample in question was CD4+ T cells sorted from blood, obtained between weeks 49 and 50, from a patient treated with tofacitinib. This sequence was found in a human donor with alopecia areata. The chain joins TRBV4-2 to TRBJ1-2; D call uncertain. The CDR3 coding sequence is TGTGCCAGCAGCCAATCTACAGACTATGGCTACACCTTC. Translation gives CASSQSTDYGYTF.